The rows below give T cell receptor beta chains drawn from one sample of a study of brain T cells in children with intractable seizures. The repertoire was sequenced with immunoSEQ multiplex PCR; TCRdb's copy has only in-frame clones and lacks some. Of about 340,000 clones detected, 93% appear once; the ten largest clones hold 4.5% to 7%. The sequencing here drew on peripheral blood, taken less than 6 months after surgery. The receptor source for this set is a boy less than two years old with tuberous sclerosis and intractable seizures. The CDR3 runs from the conserved cysteine through the conserved F or W. A D gene is named only where the DNA matches it firmly. Where a row states a size, it is once, few, many or the class of an expanded clone; other rows omit it.

j_gene | abundance | d_gene | v_gene | CDR3nt | CDR3aa
TRBJ2-5 | once | NA | TRBV5-1 | TGCGCCAGCAGCACTCAAGAGACCCAGTACTTC | CASSTQETQYF
TRBJ2-1 | NA | NA | TRBV7-9 | TGTGCCAGCAGCCCCCCGACCTGGGGGGCCCAGCAGTTCTTC | CASSPPTWGAQQFF
TRBJ2-5 | NA | TRBD2 | TRBV11-1 | TGTGCCAGCAGCTCTCCTCTTAGCGGGCAAGAGACCCAGTACTTC | CASSSPLSGQETQYF
TRBJ1-6 | NA | TRBD1 | TRBV5-7 | TGTGCCAGCAGCTTGGAGAACAGGGGGGGCGATAATTCACCCCTCCACTTT | CASSLENRGGDNSPLHF
TRBJ1-2 | NA | NA | TRBV6-5 | TGTGCCAGCAGTTACTCGGGTCAGTTCTATGGCTACACCTTC | CASSYSGQFYGYTF
TRBJ1-2 | NA | NA | TRBV5-4 | TGTGCCAGCAGCTTGGATGGGATGGGGCTTAAGAACGGCTACACCTTC | CASSLDGMGLKNGYTF
TRBJ1-1 | once | NA | TRBV30 | TGTGCCTGGAGTAAAAGCAGGGGCGGAGGTATGAACACTGAAGCTTTCTTT | CAWSKSRGGGMNTEAFF
TRBJ1-5 | NA | TRBD1 | TRBV19 | TGTGCCAGTAGTCTACAGGGGAATCAGCCCCAGCATTTT | CASSLQGNQPQHF
TRBJ2-5 | NA | NA | TRBV9 | TGTGCCAGCAGCGTAGGGAGCGAAGAGACCCAGTACTTC | CASSVGSEETQYF
TRBJ1-4 | NA | NA | TRBV10-3 | TGTGCCATCAGTGAGTCGAAGAGACTTAATGAAAAACTGTTTTTT | CAISESKRLNEKLFF
TRBJ2-7 | few | TRBD2 | TRBV7-9 | TGTGCCAGCAGCTTAGTGGTAGCGGGAACTTACGAGCAGTACTTC | CASSLVVAGTYEQYF
TRBJ1-3 | NA | TRBD1 | TRBV28 | TGTGCCAGCAGTCGCGGGACAGCTGGAAGCACCATATATTTT | CASSRGTAGSTIYF
TRBJ2-5 | NA | TRBD1 | TRBV24-1 | TGTGCCACCAGTGACCCAGGGACAGGGGGCCGAGAGACCCAGTACTTC | CATSDPGTGGRETQYF
TRBJ2-2 | NA | TRBD2 | TRBV19 | TGTGCCAGTAGTATTATGGGGACTAGCGGATCCGGGGAGCTGTTTTTT | CASSIMGTSGSGELFF
TRBJ2-7 | NA | TRBD2 | TRBV6-5 | TGTGCCAGCCGGCGATCTAGCGGGGGTTCCTACGAGCAGTACTTC | CASRRSSGGSYEQYF
TRBJ2-3 | NA | NA | TRBV9 | TGTGCCAGCAGCGTACTAGTTGGGGCAGATACGCAGTATTTT | CASSVLVGADTQYF
TRBJ2-7 | once | NA | TRBV5-1 | TGCGCCAGCAGCTTGGACCCCGGAGGGGGCGGCGAGCAGTACTTC | CASSLDPGGGGEQYF
TRBJ2-3 | NA | TRBD2 | TRBV10-3 | TGTGCCATCAGTGAGAAGTTCCAGCGGGGTAACGCCTGGGAGTTGGATACGCAGTATTTT | CAISEKFQRGNAWELDTQYF
TRBJ2-7 | NA | NA | TRBV28 | TGTGCCAGCAGTTTGGACGGACTGAAAAGCTCCTACGAGCAGTACTTC | CASSLDGLKSSYEQYF
TRBJ2-5 | NA | NA | TRBV5-6 | TGTGCCAGCAGCTTGCTGACATCTCAAGAGACCCAGTACTTC | CASSLLTSQETQYF
TRBJ1-1 | NA | NA | TRBV18 | TGTGCCAGCTCACCAGTAGAAGTCCCGAACACTGAAGCTTTCTTT | CASSPVEVPNTEAFF
TRBJ1-5 | NA | TRBD1 | TRBV19 | TGTGCCAGTAGTCCTCAGGGGGACTATAGCAATCAGCCCCAGCATTTT | CASSPQGDYSNQPQHF
TRBJ1-1 | NA | NA | TRBV6-6 | TGTGCCAGCAGTGGTTCGGGACGGGAAGCTTTCTTT | CASSGSGREAFF
TRBJ2-7 | NA | TRBD1 | TRBV5-4 | TGTGCCAGCAGCCGGGGACAGGGCCTCTCCTACGAGCAGTACTTC | CASSRGQGLSYEQYF
TRBJ2-2 | NA | TRBD1 | TRBV4-1 | TGCGCCAGCAGCCAAGATGACAGGGGGCTCGACACCGGGGAGCTGTTTTTT | CASSQDDRGLDTGELFF
TRBJ2-7 | NA | TRBD2 | TRBV19 | TGTGCCAGTAGTATCGGGACTAGCGGGAGCTACGAGCAGTACTTC | CASSIGTSGSYEQYF
TRBJ2-3 | NA | TRBD2 | TRBV5-1 | TGCGCCAGTAGGGAGGGAGGCACAGATACGCAGTATTTT | CASREGGTDTQYF
TRBJ2-7 | NA | NA | TRBV29-1 | TGCAGCGTTGCATTGGGGTACGAGCAGTACTTC | CSVALGYEQYF
TRBJ1-3 | NA | TRBD1 | TRBV24-1 | TGTGCCACCAGACGGGGACAGGGTAAAACTGGAAACACCATATATTTT | CATRRGQGKTGNTIYF
TRBJ2-1 | NA | TRBD2 | TRBV24-1 | TGTGCCACCAGTGACCGTTACATCAGGACTAGCGGATACAATGAGCAGTTCTTC | CATSDRYIRTSGYNEQFF
TRBJ2-7 | NA | NA | TRBV29-1 | TGCAGCGTTGAGGAGGGGAGTGCATACGAGCAGTACTTC | CSVEEGSAYEQYF
TRBJ2-7 | NA | NA | TRBV3-1/TRBV3-2 | TGTGCCAGCAGCCACAATGCAGGGAAGACAGGCGAGCAGTACTTC | CASSHNAGKTGEQYF
TRBJ1-1 | NA | TRBD1 | TRBV10-1 | TGCGCCAGCAGTGGCCCGTTGACAGGGGAACAGAACACTGAAGCTTTCTTT | CASSGPLTGEQNTEAFF
TRBJ2-7 | NA | NA | TRBV6-1 | TGTGCCAGCAGTGAATGGGTCCTCTACGAGCAGTACTTC | CASSEWVLYEQYF
TRBJ1-1 | NA | TRBD1 | TRBV5-6 | TGTGCCAGCAGCGCTGGGACAGCCGTTGAAGCTTTCTTT | CASSAGTAVEAFF
TRBJ1-3 | NA | NA | TRBV7-2 | TGTGCCAGCAGCTCGGCGCCGGGGGGAAACACCATATATTTT | CASSSAPGGNTIYF
TRBJ1-2 | NA | NA | TRBV28 | TGTGCCAGCAGTTTAAAGGCAGTCCATGGTGGCTACACCTTC | CASSLKAVHGGYTF
TRBJ2-1 | NA | TRBD2 | TRBV19 | TGTGCCAGTAGCCTAGCGGGGACTTACAATGAGCAGTTCTTC | CASSLAGTYNEQFF
TRBJ1-5 | NA | TRBD1 | TRBV28 | TGTGCCAGCAGAAATCTCAAGGCCGGGACAGGGTTACAACAGCCCCAGCATTTT | CASRNLKAGTGLQQPQHF
TRBJ1-1 | NA | NA | TRBV3-1/TRBV3-2 | TGTGCCAGCAGCCGACCAATTATTTTTGGGGACACTGAAGCTTTCTTT | CASSRPIIFGDTEAFF
TRBJ1-6 | NA | TRBD1 | TRBV6-6 | TGTGCCAGCATAGAGGGACAGGGGAAATCACCCCTCCACTTT | CASIEGQGKSPLHF
TRBJ2-7 | few | NA | TRBV6-2/TRBV6-3 | TGTGCCAGCAGTTATCTTCAGGGGCTCGGGGAGCAGTACTTC | CASSYLQGLGEQYF
TRBJ1-1 | NA | NA | TRBV30 | TGTGCCTGGAGCTTTATAGGAGGGACTGAAGCTTTCTTT | CAWSFIGGTEAFF
TRBJ2-1 | NA | NA | TRBV6-5 | TGTGCCAGCAGCCGGTCTAATAATGAGCAGTTCTTC | CASSRSNNEQFF
TRBJ1-6 | NA | NA | TRBV3-1/TRBV3-2 | TGTGCCAGCAGCCACGGAGGGTTTTACCTCCAGAGCTCCTATAATTCACCCCTCCACTTT | CASSHGGFYLQSSYNSPLHF
TRBJ1-2 | NA | TRBD1 | TRBV18 | TGTGCCAGCTCACCACCGGTCTCAGGGGGCGATGGCTACACCTTC | CASSPPVSGGDGYTF
TRBJ1-6 | NA | NA | TRBV5-6 | TGTGCCAGCAGCTTGGGACAGATTAATTCACCCCTCCACTTT | CASSLGQINSPLHF
TRBJ1-1 | NA | NA | TRBV29-1 | TGCAGCGTTGAACCCCGAGGGATAGACCTGAACACTGAAGCTTTCTTT | CSVEPRGIDLNTEAFF
TRBJ2-1 | NA | TRBD2 | TRBV30 | TGTGCCTGGAGTGTACTAGCGGGGGGGCCATTCTACAATGAGCAGTTCTTC | CAWSVLAGGPFYNEQFF
TRBJ2-3 | NA | TRBD2 | TRBV4-1 | TGCGCCAGCAGCCAAGAGGGACTAGCGTTGACAGATACGCAGTATTTT | CASSQEGLALTDTQYF
TRBJ2-5 | NA | NA | TRBV27 | TGTGCCAGCAGTTTTTTGGGGGGGCCGGGATTTTCAGAGACCCAGTACTTC | CASSFLGGPGFSETQYF
TRBJ1-2 | once | TRBD1 | TRBV4-1 | TGCGCCAGCAGCTCAGGAGTCGGACAGGGCTATGGCTACACCTTC | CASSSGVGQGYGYTF
TRBJ2-7 | NA | NA | TRBV6-1 | TGTGCCAGCAGTGAATCTGGACCCTCCATTCGGGAGCAGTACTTC | CASSESGPSIREQYF